The 7 T cell receptor beta chains below all came from one sample that was sequenced in a study of cytomegalovirus exposure and HLA in healthy donors. PCR employed 60 Vbeta and 13 Jbeta primers. Sequencing was performed with immunoSEQ multiplex PCR; in TCRdb, only in-frame clones are kept and a portion is missing. The table lists tens of thousands of clones, just under 80% of them singletons. The sample consisted of PBMCs. The receptors were sampled from a woman in her twenties or thirties in good health and CMV-seronegative.

This clone occurred once. The CDR3 bases are TGTGCCAGCAGCTCCAACAGGGTCTCTGGGGCCAACGTCCTGACTTTC. This translates into CASSSNRVSGANVLTF. The chain recombines TRBV9 with TRBJ2-6; D is possibly TRBD1 (6 bases). Trimming stripped 4 bases from V and 0 bases from J, with 11 bases between. The CDR3 length is 16 residues. Per germline, CDR1 SGDLS and CDR2 YYNGEE.

The chain is built from TRBV29-1 and TRBJ2-1, with 9 bases identical to TRBD2. Germline lookup yields CDR1 SQVTM and CDR2 ANQGSEA. The junction had 12 bases not matched to a gene; V was cut back by 4 bases and J by 2 bases. This CDR3 region has 17 residues. The CDR3 nucleotides read TGCAGCGTTGTTAGGCTAGCGGGGCCACCTACCTACAATGAGCAGTTCTTC. This codes for CSVVRLAGPPTYNEQFF.

The J gene is TRBJ1-1, the V gene TRBV9; 7 positions agree with TRBD1. CDR3 length: 15 residues. The germline gives CDR1 SGDLS, CDR2 YYNGEE. V dropped 3 bases and J dropped 5; count of bases not matched to a gene: 10. The CDR3 reads CASSASHRGQTEAFF. The CDR3 DNA follows: TGTGCCAGCAGCGCCTCGCACAGGGGCCAAACTGAAGCTTTCTTT.

CDR3 residues: CASTGTDTDTQYF. CDR3 DNA: TGTGCCAGTACCGGGACAGACACAGATACGCAGTATTTT. The gene calls are TRBV19 and TRBJ2-3, with 7 bases aligning to TRBD1. The CDR3 consists of 13 residues. Losses at the gene ends were 7 bases for V and 2 bases for J; bases not matched to a gene: 3. Germline V lookup: CDR1 LNHDA, CDR2 SQIVND (reference sequence).

The chain employs TRBV30 and TRBJ2-3; 12 bases map to TRBD2. Trimming took 4 bases from V and 4 from J; bases not matched to a gene: 3. Germline CDR1 reads GTSNPN; CDR2 reads SVGIG (reference sequence). The CDR3 has 14 residues. CDR3 nucleotides: TGTGCCTGGACTAGCGGGAGGGTACCAGATACGCAGTATTTT. Amino acids: CAWTSGRVPDTQYF.

The V call is TRBV29-1, the J call TRBJ1-1, with 7 positions matching TRBD1. The CDR3 is made up of 14 amino acids. Germline V gene lookup returns CDR1 SQVTM and CDR2 ANQGSEA. V dropped 6 bases and J dropped 0; count of bases not matched to a gene: 7. The CDR3 DNA sequence: TGCAGCGTGGGGACAGCTCCTTTGAACACTGAAGCTTTCTTT. Its translation: CSVGTAPLNTEAFF.

This chain joins TRBV5-4 and TRBJ1-1; no clear D gene. The V gene's germline CDR1 is SGHNT and CDR2 YYREEE (reference sequence). This CDR3 comprises 12 residues. V lost 2 bases and J 5 bases, leaving 7 bases between the germline ends. CDR3 DNA sequence: TGTGCCAGCAGCTTTTATCGGACTGAAGCTTTCTTT. As protein: CASSFYRTEAFF. The full variable domain, rest sourced from reference TRBV5-4 and TRBJ1-1, is ETGVTQSPTHLIKTRGQQVTLRCSSQSGHNTVSWYQQALGQGPQFIFQYYREEENGRGNFPPRFSGLQFPNYSSELNVNALELDDSALYLCASSFYRTEAFFGQGTRLTVV.